A selection of T cell receptor beta chains follows, all from one sample in a study of cytomegalovirus exposure and HLA in healthy donors. Generated by immunoSEQ multiplex PCR, the TCRdb table keeps only in-frame clones and is missing some. The table for this sample gives some 150,000 clones. The sequenced sample consisted of PBMCs. All receptors come from a woman aged 18-30 years in good health and CMV-seronegative. Both conserved end residues are part of each CDR3. The D gene is left open where the match is weak.

TRBJ1-4	TRBV10-3	TRBD1	CAISEVKAGQGPEKLFF	TGTGCCATCAGTGAGGTTAAGGCGGGACAGGGGCCTGAAAAACTGTTTTTT
TRBJ1-2	TRBV28	.	CASSLFPGNYGYTF	TGTGCCAGCAGTTTATTCCCAGGGAACTATGGCTACACCTTC
TRBJ2-1	TRBV9	.	CASSPNALNNEQFF	TGTGCCAGCAGCCCAAACGCCCTAAACAATGAGCAGTTCTTC
TRBJ2-3	TRBV13	.	CASSFKTGPGGPDTQYF	TGTGCCAGCAGCTTTAAGACAGGCCCTGGGGGCCCAGATACGCAGTATTTT
TRBJ2-3	TRBV4-1	TRBD2	CASSQGMTSGMTDTQYF	TGCGCCAGCAGCCAAGGAATGACTAGCGGGATGACAGATACGCAGTATTTT
TRBJ1-2	TRBV10-2	TRBD1	CASSETGADGYTF	TGCGCCAGCAGTGAGACAGGGGCAGATGGCTACACCTTC
TRBJ2-1	TRBV7-3	.	CASSSPGYNEQFF	TGTGCCAGCAGCTCCCCAGGGTACAATGAGCAGTTCTTC
TRBJ2-3	TRBV5-1	.	CASSIDTDTQYF	TGCGCCAGCAGCATAGACACAGATACGCAGTATTTT
TRBJ1-2	TRBV9	.	CASSVGDSPPYGYTF	TGTGCCAGCAGCGTAGGGGACTCTCCTCCCTATGGCTACACCTTC
TRBJ2-1	TRBV7-7	TRBD2	CASSLHGTSGINEQFF	TGTGCCAGCAGCCTACACGGGACTAGCGGGATCAATGAGCAGTTCTTC
TRBJ1-2	TRBV29-1	TRBD1	CSVAPGTGDYGYTF	TGCAGCGTTGCTCCCGGGACAGGGGACTATGGCTACACCTTC
TRBJ1-1	TRBV2	.	CASSLTGNTEAFF	TGTGCCAGCTCTCTTACAGGGAACACTGAAGCTTTCTTT